One sample yielded the 8 T cell receptor beta chains listed below, sequenced in a study of response to subunit inactivated influenza vaccine. A single record per CDR3 protein comes from TCRdb applying MiXCR to the RT-PCR reads. The profile shows approximately 170,000 distinct CDR3 sequences, about an eighth of them singletons. These sequences were also reported in another study, on T cells expressing NK-cell markers. That paper states: With UMIs, 5'RACE template switching was used to make TCR beta cDNA.

Material: CD8+ T cells sorted from PBMCs, obtained roughly 13 days after vaccination. Every receptor here comes from a man aged 45 to 65 who received an inactivated influenza vaccine.

This clonotype occurred a few times. This chain uses TRBV6-8 with TRBJ2-7, with D possibly being TRBD2 (6 bases). This CDR3 is built from 18 residues. V lost 7 bases, J lost 3 bases, and 28 bases lay in between. Germline loops: CDR1 MNHGY, CDR2 SAAAGT. Here the CDR3 reads CASTYRDSLYLGIYEQYF. CDR3 bases: TGTGCCAGCACCTACCGGGACTCCCTGTACCTAGGAATCTACGAGCAGTACTTC.

This clonotype was observed at least ten times. The rearrangement links TRBV27 to TRBJ2-1; D gene uncertain. CDR1 is MNHEY, CDR2 SMNVEV, per germline (reference sequence). CDR3 size: 15 residues. Between the trimmed V and J ends, which lost 0 bases and 2 bases, there was a span of 8 bases. The CDR3 sequence is CASSLSSAPYNEQFF. The CDR3 DNA sequence: TGTGCCAGCAGTTTATCGTCAGCCCCCTACAATGAGCAGTTCTTC.

The chain links TRBV2 to TRBJ2-1, with a weak D call TRBD2 (5 bases). Germline CDR1 reads SNHLY; CDR2 reads FYNNEI. The CDR3 loop spans 13 amino acids. Trimming removed 6 bases at V and 6 bases at J, with 12 bases between. CDR3 coding DNA: TGTGCCAGCAGCGGGGTACTGGTCAATGAGCAGTTCTTC. Translated: CASSGVLVNEQFF.

The rearrangement links TRBV20-1 to TRBJ2-2; no clear D gene. The germline V gene encodes CDR1 DFQATT and CDR2 SNEGSKA (reference sequence). This CDR3 has 13 residues. V was cut by 5 bases and J by 1 base, with 8 bases left in between. The CDR3 sequence: CSAPRENTGELFF. The CDR3 DNA reads TGCAGTGCTCCGCGAGAGAACACCGGGGAGCTGTTTTTT.

This clonotype has a handful of counts. This chain uses TRBV5-1 with TRBJ1-1; no reliable D call. With 1 base removed from V and 4 bases from J, the gap between germline ends came to 8 bases. This CDR3 contains 13 residues. The V gene's germline CDR1 is SGHRS and CDR2 YFSETQ. CDR3 DNA sequence: TGCGCCAGCAGCTTGAGGGCTGGCACTGAAGCTTTCTTT. Protein product: CASSLRAGTEAFF.

This clonotype was seen a few times. The chain couples TRBV29-1 to TRBJ2-5, with 10 bases lining up with TRBD1. The germline V gene has CDR1 SQVTM and CDR2 ANQGSEA. The CDR3 runs to 17 residues. V gave up 1 base and J gave up 5 bases; unmatched junction bases: 13. The CDR3: CSVEGYWDRGDLETQYF. CDR3 nucleotides: TGCAGCGTTGAAGGGTATTGGGACAGGGGAGATCTGGAGACCCAGTACTTC.

J is TRBJ2-7 and V is TRBV10-3, with TRBD2 matching 7 bases. This CDR3 has 14 amino acids. The ends lost 3 bases at V and 4 bases at J; junction bases unmatched: 6. CDR1 and CDR2 from the germline V gene are ENHRY and SYGVKD. CDR3 bases: TGTGCCATCAGTGAAGGTGGCGGGAGTTACGAGCAGTACTTC. Translating gives CAISEGGGSYEQYF.

Concerning this clonotype itself: A much more abundant neighbour one base away suggests this may be a read error. J is TRBJ1-1 and V is TRBV5-1; D ambiguous. CDR3 length equals 15 residues. Germline-derived CDR1 and CDR2 are SGHRS and YFSETQ. The CDR3 sequence is CASSSGGGFNTEPFF. CDR3 coding DNA: TGCGCCAGCAGCTCTGGAGGAGGGTTTAACACTGAACCTTTCTTT.